A single sample gave rise to the 25 T cell receptor beta chains below, sequenced in a study of T cell changes during pregnancy in multiple sclerosis. Measured with immunoSEQ multiplex PCR; TCRdb has only the in-frame clones, and not every one. The sample has tens of thousands of clones, about nine tenths seen once. The sequenced sample was CD8+ T cells from peripheral blood mononuclear cells, obtained in the second trimester of pregnancy. Every receptor here comes from a female donor with multiple sclerosis, enrolled in a pregnancy study.

The chain recombines TRBV7-6 with TRBJ2-7; the D gene is possibly TRBD1 (6 bases). V lost 2 bases and J 6 bases, leaving 17 bases between the germline ends. CDR1 and CDR2 from the germline V gene are SGHVS and FNYEAQ. The CDR3 contains 15 residues. CDR3 sequence reads: CASSLNSAGASEQYF. The CDR3 DNA is TGTGCCAGCAGCTTAAATTCGGCAGGGGCGAGCGAGCAGTACTTC.

The rearrangement uses TRBV7-6 and TRBJ2-2, with D maybe TRBD1 (6 bases). This CDR3 is 14 amino acids long. Trimming shortened V by 4 bases and J by 1 base, and 7 bases separated the two germline ends. Germline V CDR1 and CDR2: SGHVS, FNYEAQ. CDR3 DNA: TGTGCCAGCAGCTCGGGACAGAACACCGGGGAGCTGTTTTTT. Translation: CASSSGQNTGELFF.

The chain joins TRBV2 to TRBJ2-3, with D perhaps matching TRBD1 (5 bases). CDR1 is SNHLY and CDR2 is FYNNEI in the germline V gene. The CDR3 spans 15 residues. The V end lost 6 bases, the J end lost 0 bases, and 13 bases lay between the germline ends. The CDR3 coding sequence is TGTGCCAGCAGGAAGGGGTACTCTAGCACAGATACGCAGTATTTT. This encodes CASRKGYSSTDTQYF.

The CDR3 protein is CASSPGSEQYF. CDR3 DNA: TGCGCCAGCAGCCCGGGGTCCGAGCAGTACTTC. The genes are TRBV5-1 and TRBJ2-7; tentatively, D is TRBD2 (5 bases). Trimming took 4 bases from V and 6 from J, leaving 8 bases between them. The CDR3 runs to 11 residues. Germline-derived CDR1 and CDR2 are SGHRS and YFSETQ. The whole variable domain, filled in from reference TRBV5-1 and TRBJ2-7, reads KAGVTQTPRYLIKTRGQQVTLSCSPISGHRSVSWYQQTPGQGLQFLFEYFSETQRNKGNFPGRFSGRQFSNSRSEMNVSTLELGDSALYLCASSPGSEQYFGPGTRLTVT.

The rearrangement links TRBV5-4 to TRBJ2-2; 7 bases are a match to TRBD2. V was clipped by 5 bases and J by 6 bases; unmatched bases: 4. Per germline, CDR1 SGHNT and CDR2 YYREEE (reference sequence). The length of the CDR3 is 13 residues. As DNA, the CDR3 is TGTGCCAGCAGGGGGGGGGTGGCCGGGGAGCTGTTTTTT. Translated, it gives CASRGGVAGELFF.

The CDR3 reads CASSFDALSGSSYNEQFF. The DNA for the CDR3 is TGTGCCAGCAGCTTCGACGCCCTTAGCGGGAGCTCCTACAATGAGCAGTTCTTC. The V call is TRBV7-8, the J call TRBJ2-1; the match to TRBD2 covers 9 bases. The CDR3 has 18 amino acids. The germline V gene encodes CDR1 SGHVS and CDR2 FQNEAQ. Trimming took 3 bases from V and 0 from J; bases not matched to a gene: 9.

This chain connects TRBV4-3 to TRBJ1-5; D unresolved. Between the trimmed V and J ends, which lost 8 bases and 4 bases, there was a span of 6 bases. This CDR3 is 11 amino acids long. Germline CDR1 is LGHNA and CDR2 is YSLEER. In DNA form, the CDR3 reads TGCGCCAGCGGCTGGAATCAGCCCCAGCATTTT. As protein: CASGWNQPQHF.

The J gene is TRBJ2-7, the V gene TRBV4-1, with TRBD1 matching over 9 bases. V was pared by 1 base and J by 2 bases, with 6 bases of the junction left unmatched. There are 16 residues in the CDR3. Looked up from germline, CDR1 is MGHRA and CDR2 is YSYEKL. The CDR3 sequence is CASSQGPGTGTYEQYF. The DNA for the CDR3 is TGCGCCAGCAGCCAAGGTCCCGGGACAGGGACCTACGAGCAGTACTTC.

The gene calls are TRBV5-1 and TRBJ2-7, with D possibly being TRBD1 (5 bases). Germline V CDR1 and CDR2: SGHRS, YFSETQ. Trimming shortened V by 3 bases and J by 3 bases, and 10 bases separated the two germline ends. This CDR3 contains 13 residues. The CDR3 DNA is TGCGCCAGCAGCTATACTGACAGCTACGAGCAGTACTTC. This sequence encodes CASSYTDSYEQYF.

This sequence joins TRBV7-9 and TRBJ1-1; no definite D call. Trimming cost V 1 base and J 1 base, with 4 bases left between them. Germline V gene sequence: CDR1 SEHNR, CDR2 FQNEAQ (reference sequence). The CDR3 consists of 13 residues. CDR3 in amino acids: CASSLDRNTEAFF. The CDR3 nucleotides read TGTGCCAGCAGCTTAGACAGGAACACTGAAGCTTTCTTT.

The chain employs TRBV7-9 and TRBJ2-1; TRBD1 might be the D (6 bases). The ends were cut back, 2 bases at V and 7 bases at J, with 12 bases in the middle. CDR3 length: 14 residues. CDR1 and CDR2 (germline): SEHNR, FQNEAQ (reference sequence). The CDR3 protein is CASSLTGLGNEQFF. CDR3 in DNA: TGTGCCAGCAGCTTAACAGGGTTAGGGAATGAGCAGTTCTTC. Drawing the rest from reference TRBV7-9 and TRBJ2-1, the complete variable domain is DTGVSQNPRHKITKRGQNVTFRCDPISEHNRLYWYRQTLGQGPEFLTYFQNEAQLEKSRLLSDRFSAERPKGSFSTLEIQRTEQGDSAMYLCASSLTGLGNEQFFGPGTRLTVL.

This sequence joins TRBV2 and TRBJ2-5; D uncertain. The germline V and J ends were trimmed by 3 bases and 4 bases, with 6 bases remaining between them. Per germline, CDR1 SNHLY and CDR2 FYNNEI. CDR3 length equals 12 residues. CDR3 nucleotides: TGTGCCAGCAGTGAGACACTAGAGACCCAGTACTTC. Its protein is CASSETLETQYF.

J is TRBJ2-1 and V is TRBV18; the match to TRBD2 covers 14 bases. This CDR3 spans 17 amino acids. The V and J ends lost 6 bases and 9 bases, in that order; junction bases with no gene match: 13. Germline CDR1 and CDR2: KGHSH and LQKENI. The CDR3 DNA reads as TGTGCCAGCTCGGCCTTTCCCGGGACTAGCGGGGGAGGTGAGCAGTTCTTC. It encodes CASSAFPGTSGGGEQFF.

This chain connects TRBV6-5 to TRBJ1-1; D ambiguous. The V end was cut by 2 bases, the J end by 3 bases, with 10 bases between. The CDR3 length is 14 residues. Germline V lookup: CDR1 MNHEY, CDR2 SVGAGI. In DNA, the CDR3 is TGTGCCAGCAGTTACCGGCCAGCGGACACTGAAGCTTTCTTT. Translating it yields CASSYRPADTEAFF.

The rearrangement uses TRBV15 and TRBJ2-5, with TRBD1 matching over 10 bases. Germline V gene sequence: CDR1 LNHNV, CDR2 YYDKDF (reference sequence). The V gene end was trimmed by 8 bases and the J gene end by 4 bases; junction bases not matched to a gene: 10. This CDR3 region has 15 residues. CDR3: CATGRQGAFRETQYF. CDR3 nucleotides: TGTGCCACCGGGAGACAGGGGGCGTTTCGAGAGACCCAGTACTTC.

DNA of the CDR3: TGTGCCAGCAGCTCCCCGACTACCGATAACTACAATGAGCAGTTCTTC. It yields the protein CASSSPTTDNYNEQFF. The chain combines TRBV13 with TRBJ2-1; D might be TRBD2 (5 bases). CDR1 is PRHDT and CDR2 is FYEKMQ in the germline V gene (reference sequence). CDR3 size: 16 residues. Trimming left V 4 bases short and J 3 bases short, with 16 bases between.

The chain employs TRBV2 and TRBJ2-7; TRBD2 matches at 7 bases. CDR1 SNHLY and CDR2 FYNNEI come from the germline V gene. The J segment lost 3 bases and the V segment lost 10 bases, leaving 18 bases of the junction unmatched. The CDR3 extends over 16 amino acids. CDR3 amino acids: CATPDRAPGGNYEQYF. Written as DNA, the CDR3 is TGTGCCACCCCGGATAGGGCGCCGGGAGGCAACTACGAGCAGTACTTC.

The CDR3 here is CATLRQNTGELFF. For the CDR3, the DNA is TGTGCCACCTTAAGACAGAACACCGGGGAGCTGTTTTTT. The J gene is TRBJ2-2, the V gene TRBV27; D is undetermined. Germline V gene data show CDR1 as MNHEY and CDR2 as SMNVEV (reference sequence). The CDR3 runs to 13 residues. The germline V and J ends were trimmed by 10 bases and 1 base, with 10 bases remaining between them.

As DNA, the CDR3 is TGTGCCAGCAGCTTGGGGGAAGCGGGGTGGGGCACAGATACGCAGTATTTT. Residues: CASSLGEAGWGTDTQYF. The chain combines TRBV5-4 with TRBJ2-3, with 7 bases fitting TRBD2. Germline-derived CDR1 and CDR2 are SGHNT and YYREEE (reference sequence). CDR3 length: 17 residues. The V and J ends lost 0 bases and 1 base, in that order; junction bases with no gene match: 8.

This chain connects TRBV13 to TRBJ2-7; 9 nucleotides line up with TRBD1. CDR3 length: 13 amino acids. The germline CDR1 and CDR2 sequences are PRHDT and FYEKMQ (reference sequence). Unmatched junction bases numbered 4, after V lost 9 bases and J lost 1 base. CDR3 coding DNA: TGTGCCAGTGGGGACAGGGAATCCTACGAGCAGTACTTC. It translates to CASGDRESYEQYF.

The rearrangement links TRBV29-1 to TRBJ2-6; D gene ambiguous. Germline assignment: CDR1 SQVTM and CDR2 ANQGSEA. V lost 4 bases, J lost 0 bases, and 7 bases lay in between. CDR3 length equals 14 residues. CDR3: CSVVGFSGANVLTF. CDR3 nucleotides: TGCAGCGTTGTGGGCTTCTCTGGGGCCAACGTCCTGACTTTC.

V gene TRBV28 combines with J gene TRBJ2-7; D might be TRBD1 (5 bases). Germline-derived CDR1 and CDR2 are MDHEN and SYDVKM. The CDR3 sequence is 17 residues long. Trimming removed 1 base from V and 2 bases from J, with 18 bases in between. CDR3 coding DNA: TGTGCCAGCAGTTTATTAAACCCCCAGGGTCCTACCTACGAGCAGTACTTC. Translating it yields CASSLLNPQGPTYEQYF. Using reference TRBV28 and TRBJ2-7 for the parts outside the CDR3, the full variable domain is DVKVTQSSRYLVKRTGEKVFLECVQDMDHENMFWYRQDPGLGLRLIYFSYDVKMKEKGDIPEGYSVSREKKERFSLILESASTNQTSMYLCASSLLNPQGPTYEQYFGPGTRLTVT.

The CDR3 DNA sequence: TGTGCCAGCACCTACGGGGCAGGGGTTAGCTACGAGCAGTACTTC. This translates into CASTYGAGVSYEQYF. The chain joins TRBV6-5 to TRBJ2-7, with D possibly being TRBD1 (6 bases). Germline V lookup: CDR1 MNHEY, CDR2 SVGAGI. Trimming removed 7 bases at V and 3 bases at J, with 19 bases between. The CDR3 consists of 15 residues.

This clone was found a few times. The chain recombines TRBV5-1 with TRBJ1-1; D is unclear. The V and J ends lost 0 bases and 1 base respectively, with 7 bases between them. The germline CDR1 and CDR2 sequences are SGHRS and YFSETQ. CDR3 length: 14 amino acids. The CDR3: CASSLAGANTEAFF. In DNA, the CDR3 is TGCGCCAGCAGCTTGGCTGGAGCGAACACTGAAGCTTTCTTT. The full variable domain, with the rest looked up from reference TRBV5-1 and TRBJ1-1, is KAGVTQTPRYLIKTRGQQVTLSCSPISGHRSVSWYQQTPGQGLQFLFEYFSETQRNKGNFPGRFSGRQFSNSRSEMNVSTLELGDSALYLCASSLAGANTEAFFGQGTRLTVV.

The CDR3 loop reads CASSLASRVPVMQFF. DNA of the CDR3: TGTGCCAGCAGCTTAGCATCCAGGGTGCCCGTGATGCAGTTCTTC. The chain has TRBV7-8 and TRBJ2-1, with D possibly matching TRBD1 (5 bases). Trimming left V 0 bases short and J 12 bases short, with 18 bases between. Germline V gene data show CDR1 as SGHVS and CDR2 as FQNEAQ. CDR3 length: 15 residues.